This TCR beta chain was obtained from a study of T cells after yellow fever vaccination. Study overall: Fractions of limited cellularity were prepared by means of SMART-Seq v4 Ultra Low Input. General study results and limits: Among primary-vaccination clones, most reappeared after the booster, at about 95% for CD4 and roughly 90% for CD8. Highly abundant clonotypes carried over from the bulk population could end up in FACS-sorted repertoires as contaminants.

Concerning this clonotype itself: Its antigen remains unknown.

With 3 bases removed from V and 8 bases from J, the gap between germline ends came to 16 bases. The CDR3 extends over 14 amino acids. The germline V gene has CDR1 DFQATT and CDR2 SNEGSKA (reference sequence). By 5'RACE template switching, TCR cDNA was produced, with a universal primer site and UMIs added in the process. From the 5' RACE reads, TCRdb called clonotypes with MiXCR, one entry per CDR3 protein. This table has some 160,000 distinct CDR3 sequences, around 9.7% appearing once. This receptor was taken from a man between 18 and 29 years old who received the YFV17D yellow fever vaccine. Sequencing used CD8+ T cells sorted from PBMCs, obtained 45 days after the yellow fever booster vaccination. The chain employs TRBV20-1 and TRBJ1-4; tentative D call: TRBD1 (6 bases). CDR3 sequence reads: CSASTRGVGEKLFF. For the CDR3, the DNA is TGCAGTGCTAGTACTAGGGGGGTAGGGGAAAAACTGTTTTTT.